The text below deals with one T cell receptor (beta chain). Germline loops: CDR1 SGHTA, CDR2 FQGNSA. The CDR3 runs 14 residues. V shed 2 bases and J shed 2 bases, with 7 bases lying between them. The time point here: peak reinfection, 3 to 8 weeks after reinfection detection. No in vitro expansion preceded TCR sequencing of the sorted cells. Donors came from people who inject drugs enrolled in HEPCO, Canada. The data stem from a study of memory CD8 T cells in hepatitis C reinfection. Study summary: HCV reinfection: RNA-positive following two negative tests at least 60 days apart. Samples at peak reinfection came 3 to 8 weeks post-detection.

The table came from immunoSEQ multiplex PCR; TCRdb's copy has only in-frame clones and leaves some out. This sample carries about 45,000 clones, approximately 88% of them seen once, and the ten largest clones take under 1.5%. The chain links TRBV7-2 to TRBJ2-1, with D possibly being TRBD2 (5 bases). Sequenced material: naive CD8+ T cells sorted from blood. This TCR derives from a man aged 18 to 30 with hepatitis C virus infection. The CDR3 region is CASSLIAPYNEQFF. In DNA, the CDR3 is TGTGCCAGCAGCTTAATAGCGCCCTACAATGAGCAGTTCTTC. The full variable domain, in which reference TRBV7-2 and TRBJ2-1 provide the parts outside the CDR3, is GAGVSQSPSNKVTEKGKDVELRCDPISGHTALYWYRQSLGQGLEFLIYFQGNSAPDKSGLPSDRFSAERTGGSVSTLTIQRTQQEDSAVYLCASSLIAPYNEQFFGPGTRLTVL.